This T cell receptor beta chain was sequenced during a study of metastatic and nonmetastatic thyroid tumors. Study-wide findings and caveats: Across blood and tumor, TCR beta diversity in malignant thyroid tumors was reportedly significantly higher than in benign nodules.

No patient had received any treatment before thyroid surgery. The CDR3 is 19 residues long. Germline CDR1 is DFQATT and CDR2 is SNEGSKA (reference sequence). Trimming cost V 0 bases and J 1 base; bases outside gene matches: 14. TCRdb reprocessed the PCR reads using MiXCR. The sample yields about 19,000 clones, about a quarter seen once. This clone is labeled as large. Its antigen is as yet unknown. Material for sequencing was blood. V gene TRBV20-1 combines with J gene TRBJ2-5; 10 bases are a match to TRBD2. This receptor was obtained from a male donor with papillary thyroid cancer or a benign thyroid nodule (not recorded which). Some clones in this sample may be carry-over from other donors' samples. The CDR3 region has the DNA TGCAGTGCTAGAGATTGGTGGGGAGCGGGGGGGCAAGGCCAAGAGACCCAGTACTTC. As protein: CSARDWWGAGGQGQETQYF.